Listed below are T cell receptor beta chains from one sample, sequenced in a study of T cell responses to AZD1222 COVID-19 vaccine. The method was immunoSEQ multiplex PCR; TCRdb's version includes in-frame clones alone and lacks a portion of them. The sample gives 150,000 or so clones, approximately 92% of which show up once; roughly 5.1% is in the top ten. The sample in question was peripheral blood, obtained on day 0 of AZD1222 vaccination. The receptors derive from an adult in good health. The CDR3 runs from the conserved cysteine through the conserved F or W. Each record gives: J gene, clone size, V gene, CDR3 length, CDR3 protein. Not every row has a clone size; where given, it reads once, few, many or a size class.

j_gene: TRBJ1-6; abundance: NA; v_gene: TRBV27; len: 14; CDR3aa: CASSLSIYNSPLHF
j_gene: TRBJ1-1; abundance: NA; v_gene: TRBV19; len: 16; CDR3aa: CASSIRLTSRDTEAFF
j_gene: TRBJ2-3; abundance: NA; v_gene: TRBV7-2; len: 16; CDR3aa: CASSLAGAASSDTQYF
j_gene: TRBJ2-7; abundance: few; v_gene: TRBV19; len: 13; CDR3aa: CASRTSGTYEQYF
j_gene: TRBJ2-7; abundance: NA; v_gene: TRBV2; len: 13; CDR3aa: CASSVQSPYEQYF
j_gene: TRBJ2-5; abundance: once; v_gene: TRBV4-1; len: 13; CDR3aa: CASSQVIGETQYF
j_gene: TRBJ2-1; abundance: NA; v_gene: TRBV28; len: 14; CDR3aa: CASSDLGSYNEQFF
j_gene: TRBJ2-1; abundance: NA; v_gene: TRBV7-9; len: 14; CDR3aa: CASSLGAARGEQFF
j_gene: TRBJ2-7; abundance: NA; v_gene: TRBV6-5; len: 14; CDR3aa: CASGRGGFRYEQYF
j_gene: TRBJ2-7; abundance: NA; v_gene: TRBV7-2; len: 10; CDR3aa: CASSIVGQYF
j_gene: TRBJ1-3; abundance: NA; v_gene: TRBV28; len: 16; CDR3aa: CASSWVRGRTGNTIYF
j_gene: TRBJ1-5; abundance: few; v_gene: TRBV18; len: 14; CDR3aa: CASSPGGFNQPQHF
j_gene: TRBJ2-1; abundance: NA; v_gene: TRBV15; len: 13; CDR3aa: CATSRDLGNEQFF
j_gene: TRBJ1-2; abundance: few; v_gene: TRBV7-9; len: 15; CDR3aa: CASSPGQGPYYGYTF
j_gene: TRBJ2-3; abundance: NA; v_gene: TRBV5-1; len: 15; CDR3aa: CASSLWGRDTDTQYF
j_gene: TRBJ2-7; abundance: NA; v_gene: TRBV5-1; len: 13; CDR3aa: CASSFSGQDEQYF
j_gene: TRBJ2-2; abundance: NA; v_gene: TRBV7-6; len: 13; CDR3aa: CASSFGDTGELFF
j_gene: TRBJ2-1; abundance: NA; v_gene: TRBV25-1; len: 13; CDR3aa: CASTPGLNNEQFF
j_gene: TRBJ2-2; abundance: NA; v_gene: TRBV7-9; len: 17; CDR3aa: CASSLPTSGGDTGELFF
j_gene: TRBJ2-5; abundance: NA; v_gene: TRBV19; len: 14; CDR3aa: CASSISRGQETQYF
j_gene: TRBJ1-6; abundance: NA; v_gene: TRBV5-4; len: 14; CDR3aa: CASSSGFNNSPLHF
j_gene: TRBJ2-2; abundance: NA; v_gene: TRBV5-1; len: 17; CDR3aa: CASSLSADRVYTGELFF
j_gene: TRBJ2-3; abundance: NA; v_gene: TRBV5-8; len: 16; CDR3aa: CASSLGLTTSTDTQYF
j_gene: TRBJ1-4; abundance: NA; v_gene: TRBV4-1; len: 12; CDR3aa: CASSAEDEKLFF
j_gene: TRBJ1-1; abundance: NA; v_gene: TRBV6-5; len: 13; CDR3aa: CASSPYGAAEAFF
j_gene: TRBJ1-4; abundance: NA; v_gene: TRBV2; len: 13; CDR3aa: CASTGTGLEKLFF
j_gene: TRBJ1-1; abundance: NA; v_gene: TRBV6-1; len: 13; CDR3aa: CASSEWQAREAFF
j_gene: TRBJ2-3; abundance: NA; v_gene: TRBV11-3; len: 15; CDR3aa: CASSLGKGSTDTQYF
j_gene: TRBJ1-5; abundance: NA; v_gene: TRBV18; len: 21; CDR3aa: CASSPQARPLWGELSNQPQHF
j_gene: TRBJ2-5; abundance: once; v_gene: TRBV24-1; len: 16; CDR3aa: CATSDPGLAGSETQYF
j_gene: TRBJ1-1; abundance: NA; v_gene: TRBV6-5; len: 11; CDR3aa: CASSIDIRAFF
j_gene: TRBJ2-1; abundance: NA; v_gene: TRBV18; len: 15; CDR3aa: CASSLGAAGFDEQFF
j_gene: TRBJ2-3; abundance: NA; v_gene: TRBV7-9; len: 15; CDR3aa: CASSYGDLFHTEQYF
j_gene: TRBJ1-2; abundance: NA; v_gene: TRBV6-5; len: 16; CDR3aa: CASSYNSRQGNYGYTF
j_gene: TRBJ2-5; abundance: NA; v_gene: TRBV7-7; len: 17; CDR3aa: CASSLARSGSIWETQYF
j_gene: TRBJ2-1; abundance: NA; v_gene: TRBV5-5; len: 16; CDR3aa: CASSPPTSGTYNEQFF
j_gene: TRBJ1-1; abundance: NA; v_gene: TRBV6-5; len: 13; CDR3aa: CASSYGLGTEAFF
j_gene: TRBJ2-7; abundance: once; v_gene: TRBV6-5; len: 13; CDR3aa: CASGRGKPYEQYF
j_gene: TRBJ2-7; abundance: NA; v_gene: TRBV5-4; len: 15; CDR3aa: CASTSRTGGSYEQYF
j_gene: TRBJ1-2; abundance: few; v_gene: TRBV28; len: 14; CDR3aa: CASSPGQSNYGYTF
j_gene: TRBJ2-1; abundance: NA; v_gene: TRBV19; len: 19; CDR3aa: CASSIASGTSGLSYNEQFF
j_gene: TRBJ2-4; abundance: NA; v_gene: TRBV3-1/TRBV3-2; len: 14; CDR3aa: CASSQEFSKNIQYF
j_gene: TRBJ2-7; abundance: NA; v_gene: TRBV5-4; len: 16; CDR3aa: CASSPKSSGNSYEQYF
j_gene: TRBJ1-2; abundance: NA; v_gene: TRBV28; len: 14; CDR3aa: CASSSLRAFYGYTF
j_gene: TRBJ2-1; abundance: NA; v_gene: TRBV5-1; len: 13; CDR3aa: CASSRGESNEQFF
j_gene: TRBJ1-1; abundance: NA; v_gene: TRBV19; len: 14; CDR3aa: CASSAGGSPTEAFF
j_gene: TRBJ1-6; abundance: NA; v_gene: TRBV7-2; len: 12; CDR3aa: CASSSQGGTLHF
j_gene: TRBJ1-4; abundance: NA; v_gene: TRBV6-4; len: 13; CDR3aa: CASSRKEGEKLFF